Listed below are T cell receptor beta chains from one sample, sequenced in a study of cytomegalovirus exposure and HLA in healthy donors. Generated by immunoSEQ multiplex PCR, the TCRdb table keeps only in-frame clones and is missing some. The table lists tens of thousands of clones. Material: PBMCs. These receptors originate from a woman aged 40 to 50 in good health and CMV-seronegative. CDR3s include the opening cysteine and the closing phenylalanine or tryptophan. Fields, in order: J gene, V gene, D gene, CDR3 protein, CDR3 DNA. D genes are given only for firm matches.

J: TRBJ2-5; V: TRBV7-9; D: TRBD2; CDR3: CASSLGSSGQETQYF; DNA: TGTGCCAGCAGCTTAGGTTCTAGCGGGCAAGAGACCCAGTACTTC
J: TRBJ1-1; V: TRBV5-1; D: -; CDR3: CASSTRTAPKTEAFF; DNA: TGCGCCAGCAGCACCCGGACAGCCCCAAAGACTGAAGCTTTCTTT
J: TRBJ2-4; V: TRBV2; D: -; CDR3: CASSERGFPIQYF; DNA: TGTGCCAGCAGTGAACGGGGATTCCCCATTCAGTACTTC
J: TRBJ2-7; V: TRBV19; D: TRBD1; CDR3: CASHGTGTGYEQYF; DNA: TGTGCCAGCCACGGGACAGGGACCGGATACGAGCAGTACTTC
J: TRBJ1-1; V: TRBV11-1; D: -; CDR3: CASSLTREMAEAFF; DNA: TGTGCCAGCAGCCTAACCCGGGAGATGGCTGAAGCTTTCTTT
J: TRBJ2-3; V: TRBV2; D: -; CDR3: CASSLASSTDTQYF; DNA: TGTGCCAGCAGTCTAGCGTCTAGCACAGATACGCAGTATTTT
J: TRBJ2-1; V: TRBV7-2; D: TRBD1; CDR3: CASSLDRGRTFF; DNA: TGTGCCAGCAGCTTGGACAGGGGCCGGACGTTCTTC
J: TRBJ1-5; V: TRBV27; D: -; CDR3: CASSANSNQPQHF; DNA: TGTGCCAGCAGTGCTAATAGCAATCAGCCCCAGCATTTT
J: TRBJ2-2; V: TRBV18; D: -; CDR3: CASSPPGITGTGELFF; DNA: TGTGCCAGCTCACCACCGGGTATTACAGGCACCGGGGAGCTGTTTTTT
J: TRBJ2-2; V: TRBV4-1; D: TRBD1; CDR3: CASSPKGQGRTGELFF; DNA: TGCGCCAGCAGCCCAAAGGGACAGGGACGGACCGGGGAGCTGTTTTTT
J: TRBJ2-7; V: TRBV19; D: TRBD1; CDR3: CASSSTGTGEYEQYF; DNA: TGTGCCAGTAGTTCCACCGGGACAGGGGAATACGAGCAGTACTTC
J: TRBJ2-5; V: TRBV29-1; D: TRBD2; CDR3: CSVDPLLAGETQYF; DNA: TGCAGCGTTGACCCTCTACTAGCGGGAGAGACCCAGTACTTC
J: TRBJ2-7; V: TRBV4-1; D: -; CDR3: CASSQARTEGYYYEQYF; DNA: TGCGCCAGCAGCCAAGCTCGGACAGAGGGGTACTACTACGAGCAGTACTTC
J: TRBJ1-1; V: TRBV5-1; D: TRBD1; CDR3: CASSLNRGRNTEAFF; DNA: TGCGCCAGCAGCCTAAACAGGGGGCGGAACACTGAAGCTTTCTTT
J: TRBJ2-1; V: TRBV6-5; D: -; CDR3: CASSLSGLTDNEQFF; DNA: TGTGCCAGCAGTCTTAGCGGACTGACCGACAATGAGCAGTTCTTC
J: TRBJ1-1; V: TRBV20-1; D: -; CDR3: CSAPLGQGAFF; DNA: TGCAGTGCCCCTCTGGGACAAGGGGCTTTCTTT
J: TRBJ2-1; V: TRBV9; D: -; CDR3: CASSVEGGAFYNEQFF; DNA: TGTGCCAGCAGCGTAGAGGGGGGGGCCTTTTACAATGAGCAGTTCTTC
J: TRBJ2-5; V: TRBV7-2; D: TRBD2; CDR3: CASSTTRLAGETQYF; DNA: TGTGCCAGCAGCACAACTCGGCTAGCGGGAGAGACCCAGTACTTC
J: TRBJ2-5; V: TRBV9; D: -; CDR3: CASSVEPHQETQYF; DNA: TGTGCCAGCAGCGTAGAGCCCCATCAAGAGACCCAGTACTTC
J: TRBJ1-2; V: TRBV6-1; D: TRBD1; CDR3: CASKTGTGSSGYTF; DNA: TGTGCCAGTAAAACCGGGACAGGTTCTTCGGGCTACACCTTC
J: TRBJ2-5; V: TRBV28; D: TRBD1; CDR3: CASSTPGTGGEETQYF; DNA: TGTGCCAGCAGTACCCCCGGGACAGGGGGAGAAGAGACCCAGTACTTC
J: TRBJ2-2; V: TRBV9; D: -; CDR3: CASSAEEHGLNTGELFF; DNA: TGTGCCAGCAGCGCCGAAGAGCATGGGCTTAACACCGGGGAGCTGTTTTTT
J: TRBJ2-2; V: TRBV5-6; D: TRBD1; CDR3: CASRGQILNTGELFF; DNA: TGTGCCAGCAGGGGACAGATTCTGAACACCGGGGAGCTGTTTTTT
J: TRBJ1-1; V: TRBV18; D: TRBD1; CDR3: CASLSGTGGFGTEAFF; DNA: TGTGCCAGCTTGTCCGGGACAGGGGGCTTTGGGACTGAAGCTTTCTTT
J: TRBJ1-3; V: TRBV11-2; D: -; CDR3: CASGQTGYSGNTIYF; DNA: TGTGCCAGCGGACAGACAGGTTACTCTGGAAACACCATATATTTT
J: TRBJ2-7; V: TRBV28; D: TRBD2; CDR3: CASSPNGGSYPYEQYF; DNA: TGTGCCAGCAGTCCGAACGGGGGGAGCTACCCCTACGAGCAGTACTTC
J: TRBJ1-1; V: TRBV28; D: -; CDR3: CASIRPGQGFTEAFF; DNA: TGTGCCAGCATCCGACCGGGGCAGGGGTTCACTGAAGCTTTCTTT
J: TRBJ1-1; V: TRBV7-9; D: TRBD1; CDR3: CASSSTQGTGAFF; DNA: TGTGCCAGCAGCTCTACTCAAGGGACAGGAGCTTTCTTT
J: TRBJ2-5; V: TRBV7-9; D: -; CDR3: CASSSRKPLQETQYF; DNA: TGTGCCAGCAGCTCGCGGAAACCCCTCCAAGAGACCCAGTACTTC
J: TRBJ1-1; V: TRBV5-1; D: -; CDR3: CASSLQGNTEAFF; DNA: TGCGCCAGCAGCTTGCAGGGGAACACTGAAGCTTTCTTT
J: TRBJ2-6; V: TRBV5-1; D: -; CDR3: CASSTRVSGANVLTF; DNA: TGCGCCAGCAGCACGAGGGTATCTGGGGCCAACGTCCTGACTTTC
J: TRBJ2-7; V: TRBV27; D: TRBD2; CDR3: CASSPLASGSYEQYF; DNA: TGTGCCAGCAGTCCGCTTGCTAGCGGGAGCTACGAGCAGTACTTC
J: TRBJ2-2; V: TRBV19; D: -; CDR3: CASSISQRDTGELFF; DNA: TGTGCCAGTAGTATTTCTCAGCGGGACACCGGGGAGCTGTTTTTT
J: TRBJ1-5; V: TRBV4-1; D: TRBD1; CDR3: CASSQTGSNQPQHF; DNA: TGCGCCAGCAGCCAGACAGGGAGCAATCAGCCCCAGCATTTT
J: TRBJ2-7; V: TRBV6-5; D: -; CDR3: CASSSTVYEQYF; DNA: TGTGCCAGCAGTTCGACAGTCTACGAGCAGTACTTC
J: TRBJ1-5; V: TRBV28; D: TRBD1; CDR3: CASSGGTGDYQPQHF; DNA: TGTGCCAGCAGTGGGGGGACAGGAGATTATCAGCCCCAGCATTTT
J: TRBJ2-2; V: TRBV19; D: TRBD2; CDR3: CASKLAGASGELFF; DNA: TGTGCCAGTAAGCTAGCGGGAGCCTCAGGGGAGCTGTTTTTT
J: TRBJ2-1; V: TRBV4-1; D: TRBD1; CDR3: CASSSILGTGGYNEQFF; DNA: TGCGCCAGCAGCTCCATACTCGGGACAGGGGGTTACAATGAGCAGTTCTTC
J: TRBJ2-5; V: TRBV9; D: TRBD2; CDR3: CASSPPPTSSLQETQYF; DNA: TGTGCCAGCAGCCCGCCGCCGACTAGCAGCCTACAAGAGACCCAGTACTTC
J: TRBJ2-1; V: TRBV7-3; D: TRBD1; CDR3: CASSPTGDRAKEQFF; DNA: TGTGCCAGCAGCCCAACAGGCGACAGGGCCAAAGAGCAGTTCTTC
J: TRBJ2-7; V: TRBV28; D: TRBD1; CDR3: CASRGQGATYEQYF; DNA: TGTGCCAGCAGGGGACAGGGGGCGACCTACGAGCAGTACTTC
J: TRBJ2-2; V: TRBV11-1; D: TRBD1; CDR3: CASDRGNTGELFF; DNA: TGTGCCAGTGACAGGGGTAACACCGGGGAGCTGTTTTTT
J: TRBJ2-6; V: TRBV7-2; D: -; CDR3: CASSLSGRGSGANVLTF; DNA: TGTGCCAGCAGCTTATCGGGGCGGGGAAGTGGGGCCAACGTCCTGACTTTC
J: TRBJ1-1; V: TRBV27; D: TRBD1; CDR3: CASSLWPPGQLGTEAFF; DNA: TGTGCCAGCAGTTTATGGCCGCCGGGACAGTTGGGCACTGAAGCTTTCTTT
J: TRBJ1-1; V: TRBV7-3; D: -; CDR3: CASSLTAGARTEAFF; DNA: TGTGCCAGCAGCTTAACCGCAGGGGCGCGTACTGAAGCTTTCTTT
J: TRBJ2-7; V: TRBV4-3; D: TRBD2; CDR3: CASSQGLAGLKQYF; DNA: TGCGCCAGCAGCCAAGGACTAGCGGGACTAAAGCAGTACTTC
J: TRBJ2-7; V: TRBV7-2; D: -; CDR3: CASSLTWTASEQYF; DNA: TGTGCCAGCAGCTTAACATGGACAGCGAGCGAGCAGTACTTC
J: TRBJ2-7; V: TRBV4-2; D: TRBD1; CDR3: CASSQQGANTYEQYF; DNA: TGTGCCAGCAGCCAACAGGGGGCGAACACCTACGAGCAGTACTTC
J: TRBJ2-7; V: TRBV6-1; D: -; CDR3: CATQAGVAYEQYF; DNA: TGTGCCACCCAGGCAGGGGTTGCCTACGAGCAGTACTTC
J: TRBJ2-7; V: TRBV18; D: -; CDR3: CASSPAPGGYEQYF; DNA: TGTGCCAGCTCACCAGCCCCCGGAGGGTACGAGCAGTACTTC
J: TRBJ2-7; V: TRBV7-2; D: TRBD2; CDR3: CASSLWGGAYEQYF; DNA: TGTGCCAGCAGCTTATGGGGGGGGGCCTACGAGCAGTACTTC
J: TRBJ2-7; V: TRBV4-2; D: TRBD1; CDR3: CASSQDRDRSQYF; DNA: TGTGCCAGCAGCCAAGATAGGGACAGGAGCCAGTACTTC
J: TRBJ2-7; V: TRBV6-6; D: -; CDR3: CASSYSEGPSYEQYF; DNA: TGTGCCAGCAGTTACTCGGAGGGACCTTCCTACGAGCAGTACTTC
J: TRBJ2-5; V: TRBV7-9; D: TRBD1; CDR3: CASSLGGQGLQETQYF; DNA: TGTGCCAGCAGCTTAGGGGGACAGGGCCTCCAAGAGACCCAGTACTTC
J: TRBJ2-5; V: TRBV9; D: -; CDR3: CASSVAATLSGETQYF; DNA: TGTGCCAGCAGCGTAGCGGCTACCCTGAGCGGAGAGACCCAGTACTTC
J: TRBJ2-1; V: TRBV28; D: -; CDR3: CASSFEQGFISYNEQFF; DNA: TGTGCCAGCAGTTTCGAACAGGGTTTTATTTCCTACAATGAGCAGTTCTTC